Shown below are 11 T cell receptor beta chains from a single sample sequenced in a study of blood T cell repertoires in COVID-19. Sequencing was performed with immunoSEQ multiplex PCR; in TCRdb, only in-frame clones are kept and a portion is missing. The table has about 80,000 clones, around nine tenths seen once. Specimen: peripheral blood. The source of these receptors is a man aged 30 to 39 with acute or convalescent COVID-19.

The chain recombines TRBV5-1 with TRBJ2-1; 8 bases fit TRBD1. The CDR3 has 15 amino acids. The J segment lost 8 bases and the V segment lost 0 bases, leaving 7 bases of the junction unmatched. Germline V gene data show CDR1 as SGHRS and CDR2 as YFSETQ. The CDR3 bases are TGCGCCAGCAGCTTGGGGGGACAGGTGATGGATGAGCAGTTCTTC. Protein sequence: CASSLGGQVMDEQFF. Full variable domain (outside the CDR3, taken from reference TRBV5-1 and TRBJ2-1): KAGVTQTPRYLIKTRGQQVTLSCSPISGHRSVSWYQQTPGQGLQFLFEYFSETQRNKGNFPGRFSGRQFSNSRSEMNVSTLELGDSALYLCASSLGGQVMDEQFFGPGTRLTVL.

The CDR3 region is CASALDNEQFF. The CDR3 region has the DNA TGTGCAAGCGCCCTAGACAATGAGCAGTTCTTC. This chain joins TRBV9 and TRBJ2-1; D gene unclear. Germline V gene lookup returns CDR1 SGDLS and CDR2 YYNGEE. The CDR3 runs 11 residues. Supplemented by reference TRBV9 and TRBJ2-1, the full variable domain reads DSGVTQTPKHLITATGQRVTLRCSPRSGDLSVYWYQQSLDQGLQFLIQYYNGEERAKGNILERFSAQQFPDLHSELNLSSLELGDSALYFCASALDNEQFFGPGTRLTVL.

The chain links TRBV9 to TRBJ2-3, with TRBD2 identical over 10 bases. Unmatched junction bases numbered 8, after V lost 3 bases and J lost 4 bases. Germline V gives CDR1 SGDLS, CDR2 YYNGEE. This CDR3 comprises 16 residues. CDR3 region: CASSAAGTSDADTQYF. Written as DNA, the CDR3 is TGTGCCAGCAGCGCCGCCGGGACTAGCGATGCAGATACGCAGTATTTT.

The chain employs TRBV6-5 and TRBJ2-7; D is unresolved. The germline V gene encodes CDR1 MNHEY and CDR2 SVGAGI. The V end was cut by 6 bases, the J end by 5 bases, with 8 bases between. The CDR3 covers 11 residues. The CDR3 region has the DNA TGTGCCAGCAGCTCCTTTAACGAGCAGTACTTC. It encodes CASSSFNEQYF.

The genes are TRBV3-1 (or the pseudogene TRBV3-2) and TRBJ2-5, with 7 bases aligning to TRBD2. This CDR3 comprises 13 residues. Germline CDR1 LGHDT, CDR2 YNNKEL (reference sequence). The trim removed 5 bases at V and 2 bases at J, leaving 2 bases unmatched. CDR3 sequence reads: CASSMGGQETQYF. CDR3 coding DNA: TGTGCCAGCAGCATGGGGGGGCAAGAGACCCAGTACTTC.

This clone was seen a few times. This rearrangement joins TRBV18 to TRBJ2-1; the match to TRBD2 covers 15 bases. This CDR3 has 16 residues. Germline V gene lookup returns CDR1 KGHSH and CDR2 LQKENI. Unmatched junction bases numbered 4, after V lost 4 bases and J lost 6 bases. The CDR3 here is CASSRTSGRALNEQFF. CDR3 sequence (DNA): TGTGCCAGCTCACGGACTAGCGGGAGGGCCCTCAATGAGCAGTTCTTC.

The V gene is TRBV5-4, the J gene TRBJ2-1, with D perhaps TRBD2 (6 bases). Germline CDR1 and CDR2: SGHNT and YYREEE (reference sequence). V shed 3 bases and J shed 9 bases, with 16 bases lying between them. The CDR3 runs to 14 residues. CDR3 nucleotides: TGTGCCAGCAGCTCCCAGGGTCTAGCGTTTGAGCAGTTCTTC. Translating it yields CASSSQGLAFEQFF.

This chain joins TRBV29-1 and TRBJ2-2; TRBD2 matches at 10 bases. V was pared by 7 bases and J by 8 bases, with 7 bases of the junction left unmatched. The CDR3 is made up of 13 amino acids. From germline, CDR1 is SQVTM and CDR2 ANQGSEA. The CDR3 region is CSADLAGVGELFF. The DNA of the CDR3 is TGCAGCGCCGACCTAGCGGGAGTTGGGGAGCTGTTTTTT.

This clone appeared a single time. The chain links TRBV3-1 (or the pseudogene TRBV3-2) to TRBJ1-6; D is ambiguous. The length of the CDR3 is 14 residues. V lost 4 bases and J 4 bases, leaving 8 bases between the germline ends. CDR1 and CDR2 (germline): LGHDT, YNNKEL (reference sequence). The CDR3 nucleotides read TGTGCCAGCAGCCTATCGGGATATAATTCACCCCTCCACTTT. Protein sequence: CASSLSGYNSPLHF.

The J gene is TRBJ2-2, the V gene TRBV19; tentative D call: TRBD2 (7 bases). Germline V gene lookup returns CDR1 LNHDA and CDR2 SQIVND (reference sequence). Trimming took off 3 bases at V and 3 bases at J, with 17 bases between the two ends. This CDR3 is 17 amino acids long. CDR3 nucleotides: TGTGCCAGTAGTATCGGAGGACTAGGGGGTTACACCGGGGAGCTGTTTTTT. Translated, it gives CASSIGGLGGYTGELFF.

The chain couples TRBV18 to TRBJ2-7; TRBD1 is a possible D gene (6 bases). This CDR3 region has 13 residues. CDR1 and CDR2 from the germline V gene are KGHSH and LQKENI. The V end was cut by 2 bases, the J end by 6 bases, with 11 bases between. This CDR3 is CASSPSRGSEQYF. The CDR3 DNA sequence: TGTGCCAGCTCACCAAGCAGGGGAAGCGAGCAGTACTTC.